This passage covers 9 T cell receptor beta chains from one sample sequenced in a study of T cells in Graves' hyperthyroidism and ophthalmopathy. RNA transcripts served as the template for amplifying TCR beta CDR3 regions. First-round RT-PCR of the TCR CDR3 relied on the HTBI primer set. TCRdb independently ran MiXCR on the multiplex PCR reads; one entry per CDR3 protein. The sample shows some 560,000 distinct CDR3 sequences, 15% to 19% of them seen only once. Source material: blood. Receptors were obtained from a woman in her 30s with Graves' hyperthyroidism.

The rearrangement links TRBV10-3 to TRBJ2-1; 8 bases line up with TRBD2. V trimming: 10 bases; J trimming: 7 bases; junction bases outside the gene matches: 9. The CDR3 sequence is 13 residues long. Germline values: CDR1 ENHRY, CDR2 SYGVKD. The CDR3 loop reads CASDPGLGNEQFF. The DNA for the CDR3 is TGTGCCAGCGACCCGGGACTAGGGAATGAGCAGTTCTTC.

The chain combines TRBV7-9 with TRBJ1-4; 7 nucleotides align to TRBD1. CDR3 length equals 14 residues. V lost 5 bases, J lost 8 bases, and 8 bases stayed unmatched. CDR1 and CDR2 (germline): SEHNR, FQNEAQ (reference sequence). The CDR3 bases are TGTGCCAGCAGCCGCGACAGGGCTCAGGAAAAACTGTTTTTT. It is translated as CASSRDRAQEKLFF.

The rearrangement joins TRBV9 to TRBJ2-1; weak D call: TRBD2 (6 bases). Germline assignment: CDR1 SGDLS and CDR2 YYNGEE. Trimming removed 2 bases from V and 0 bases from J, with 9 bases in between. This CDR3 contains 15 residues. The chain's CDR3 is CASSVGGISYNEQFF. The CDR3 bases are TGTGCCAGCAGCGTGGGCGGGATCTCCTACAATGAGCAGTTCTTC.

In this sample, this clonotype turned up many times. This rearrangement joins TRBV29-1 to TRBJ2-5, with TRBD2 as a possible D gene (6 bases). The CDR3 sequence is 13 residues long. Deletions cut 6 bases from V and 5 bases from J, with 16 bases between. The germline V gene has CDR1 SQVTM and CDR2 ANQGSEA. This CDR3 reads CSVAPSDGETQYF. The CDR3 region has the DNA TGCAGCGTGGCCCCTAGCGACGGTGAGACCCAGTACTTC.

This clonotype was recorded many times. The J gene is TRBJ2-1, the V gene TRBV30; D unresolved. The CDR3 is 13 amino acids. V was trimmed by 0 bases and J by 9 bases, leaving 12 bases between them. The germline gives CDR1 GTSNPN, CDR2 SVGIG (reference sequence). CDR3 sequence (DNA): TGTGCCTGGAGTGTACCTTCTCCGGGTGAGCAGTTCTTC. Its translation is CAWSVPSPGEQFF.

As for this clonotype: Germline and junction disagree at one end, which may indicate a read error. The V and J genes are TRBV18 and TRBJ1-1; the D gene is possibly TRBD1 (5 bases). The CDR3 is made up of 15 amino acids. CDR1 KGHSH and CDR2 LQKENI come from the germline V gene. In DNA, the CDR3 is TGTGCCAGCCCACCACCGGCAGGGCAGAACACTGAAGCTTTCTTT. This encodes CASPPPAGQNTEAFF.

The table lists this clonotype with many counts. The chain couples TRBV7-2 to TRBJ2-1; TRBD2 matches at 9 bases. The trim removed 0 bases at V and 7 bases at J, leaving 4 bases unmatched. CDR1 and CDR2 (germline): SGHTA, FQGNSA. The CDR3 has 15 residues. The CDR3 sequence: CASSLAGTSRNEQFF. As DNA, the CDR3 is TGTGCCAGCAGCTTAGCCGGGACTAGCAGGAATGAGCAGTTCTTC.

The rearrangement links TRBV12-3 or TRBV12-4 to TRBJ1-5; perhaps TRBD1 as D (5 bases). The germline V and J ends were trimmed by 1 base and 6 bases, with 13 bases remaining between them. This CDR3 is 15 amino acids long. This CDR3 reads CASSLGGTPGQPQHF. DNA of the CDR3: TGTGCCAGCAGTTTAGGAGGGACCCCAGGTCAGCCCCAGCATTTT.

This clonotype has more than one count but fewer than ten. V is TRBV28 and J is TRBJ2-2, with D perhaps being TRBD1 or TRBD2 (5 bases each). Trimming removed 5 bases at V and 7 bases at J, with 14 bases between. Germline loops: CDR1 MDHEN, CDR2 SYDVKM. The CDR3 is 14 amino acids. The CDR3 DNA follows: TGTGCCAGCAGTCGGGGACCTAGTGACGGGGAGCTGTTTTTT. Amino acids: CASSRGPSDGELFF.